This TCR beta chain stems from a study of blood T cell repertoires in COVID-19 (TCRdb year 2020). A note on the overall study: Samples from collaborators originated in the United States, Italy and Spain and spanned both the acute and convalescent phases of COVID-19. The material from the prospective study consisted of cDNA or gDNA derived from T cells, B-cell-depleted T cells, or PBMCs. Deeply sampled blood TCRbeta repertoires from subjects exposed to, actively infected with, or recovered from COVID-19 were included in the dataset. The repertoires were released in a freely available public database intended as a resource for research on the immune response to SARS-CoV-2. Samples were obtained from the ongoing ImmuneRACE study (first 160 participants) and from roughly 1,300 subjects provided by 6 global collaborators. Sample metadata almost always included a de-identified subject ID, COVID-19 status, age in years and sex. Where available, HLA class I and class II types were obtained from metadata supplied by the sample provider rather than from assay-based typing. Paper-wide results and their limitations: The quantity of clinical and demographic metadata differed by source and by participant and was supplied without curation.

TCRbeta CDR3 regions were amplified from genomic DNA using the immunoSEQ Assay, a bias-controlled multiplex PCR. Per the source publication's procedure: Within the assay, amplification of reference gene primers was used to estimate how many nucleated cells each sample contained. To quantify the absolute abundance of each unique TCRbeta CDR3 rearrangement, sequence reads were collapsed and filtered. For each sample, productive Simpson clonality was calculated as the square root of Simpson's diversity index over productive rearrangements. What TCRdb holds here is the immuneACCESS table cut down to in-frame rearrangements. Part of the clones is not present; checked against another copy, under half of the missing clones reflect an unresolved V gene, and the others are unexplained. V and J calls and clone size come straight from that table; D and trimming were deduced from the DNA. A total of a few hundred thousand clones appear in this sample, 85% of them only once. Roughly 2.5% of the sample is held by the ten biggest clonotypes.

CDR3 length: 13 amino acids, cysteine to phenylalanine. CDR3 DNA is the only sequence kept; it has 39 bases, read in frame from the first base. Sequences LGHNA (CDR1) and YNFKEQ (CDR2) are obtained from the germline V gene. The germline ends are 8 bases apart after V is trimmed by 2 bases and J by 3 bases. Note on this clone: Its recognized antigen is unknown. Within one base of it there is no much larger clone, and no base qualities were kept.

Participants in the prospective study were aged roughly 18 to 100 years, lived in 20 to 25 United States geographic areas, and enrolled through a virtual design. To assign participants to cohorts, the prospective study relied on clinical history that participants themselves reported in a screening survey and a study questionnaire. For ImmuneRACE Cohort 3, a participant was defined as recovered based on two consecutive negative NP/OP PCR tests, clearance by a healthcare professional, or resolution of symptoms. Each participant in the prospective study had whole blood, serum and a nasopharyngeal or oropharyngeal swab collected by mobile phlebotomists. Prospective study participants could optionally give additional blood draws and questionnaires over an approximately 2-month period. Blood samples from the prospective study were shipped frozen or at room temperature prior to DNA extraction.

The sequence is built from TRBV4-2 and TRBJ2-7, with the D gene call left open. The TCR was taken from a woman aged 45 to 65 who had recovered from COVID-19. Sequenced material: PBMCs or T cells enriched from blood (not recorded which). The CDR3 reads CASSQFVLYEQYF. The base sequence is TGTGCCAGCAGCCAATTCGTACTCTACGAGCAGTACTTC.